This T cell receptor beta chain is drawn from a study of shared clonotypes between healthy human individuals. Findings of the study overall: Clonotypes shared by all four donors outscored non-shared clonotypes in generation probability.

As for this clone: Its antigen is still unknown.

Generated by immunoSEQ multiplex PCR, the TCRdb table keeps only in-frame clones and is missing some. This sample has 2.5 million or so clones, with more than 80% found just once. The V gene lost 0 bases and the J gene lost 0 bases, with 6 bases spanning the gap. The CDR3 totals 14 residues. The germline gives CDR1 SNHLY, CDR2 FYNNEI. The genes are TRBV2 and TRBJ2-7; D remains unclear. Sequencing was performed on naive CD4+ T cells sorted from blood. Subset reported: CD45RA+ positively selected. The receptor comes from a man younger than 30 in good health. The CDR3 reads CASSEARSSYEQYF. The CDR3 region has the DNA TGTGCCAGCAGTGAAGCACGGAGCTCCTACGAGCAGTACTTC.